Here is one T cell receptor (beta chain) with its context. Its antigen is currently unknown. This entry is derived from a study of T cells after yellow fever vaccination. The study's findings and limits: Overall, a small share of clonotypes was seen in both CD4 and CD8 compartments.

The CDR3 is 13 amino acids. Germline CDR1 is DFQATT and CDR2 is SNEGSKA (reference sequence). The V gene lost 6 bases and the J gene lost 14 bases, with 24 bases spanning the gap. TCRdb ran MiXCR on the 5' RACE reads and lists one entry per CDR3 protein. This table has hundreds of thousands of distinct CDR3 sequences, 10% to 15% appearing once. Specimen: PBMCs, collected on the day of the yellow fever booster vaccination. The origin of this receptor is a man under 40 who received the YFV17D yellow fever vaccine. The chain recombines TRBV20-1 with TRBJ2-3, with D unresolved. CDR3 sequence: CSAPTGPSGGLYF. In nucleotides, the CDR3 is TGCAGTGCCCCGACTGGGCCCTCGGGTGGGTTGTATTTT.